Following are 2 T cell receptor beta chains from one sample sequenced in a study of vaccination and CD4 T cells after COVID-19. The treatment is: approximately nine-day PBMC culture with coronavirus spike peptide pools or control peptides (ViraFEST assay). Researchers collected the unexposed donor's CD4+ T cells before the COVID-19 pandemic (2011-2018). For these receptors, no antigen is known. An Oncomine TCR Beta short-read assay was used to sequence the DNA from cultured CD4+ T cells. The genomic DNA was obtained from cultured CD4+ T cells by extraction with the QIAamp micro DNA kit. TCRdb re-called the PCR reads through MiXCR, storing one row per CDR3 protein. The table lists more than 9,000 distinct CDR3 sequences, 30% to 45% of them singletons. The material sequenced was CD4+ T cells from blood, cultured in vitro. The source is a human donor in good health.

This sequence joins TRBV28 and TRBJ1-5, with TRBD1 matching 7 bases. Germline CDR1 and CDR2: MDHEN and SYDVKM. J was trimmed by 1 base and V by 3 bases; bases with no gene match: 3. This CDR3 region has 15 residues. The CDR3 loop reads CASSFRGQSNQPQHF. In DNA form, the CDR3 reads TGTGCCAGCAGTTTTAGGGGGCAGAGCAATCAGCCCCAGCATTTT.

In nucleotides, the CDR3 is TGCAGTGCTTCCCCGGGCCCTCCCTACGAGCAGTACTTC. This encodes CSASPGPPYEQYF. The gene calls are TRBV20-1 and TRBJ2-7, with D unresolved. Deletions cut 5 bases from V and 2 bases from J, with 13 bases between. The V gene's germline CDR1 is DFQATT and CDR2 SNEGSKA (reference sequence). This CDR3 is 13 amino acids long.